Listed below are T cell receptor beta chains from one sample, sequenced in a study of blood T cell repertoires in COVID-19. Repertoires were generated with immunoSEQ multiplex PCR, while TCRdb's copy carries only in-frame clones and drops some. The profile shows 150,000 to 200,000 clones, about 83% of them singletons. Sequenced material: PBMCs or T cells enriched from blood (not recorded which). Source of these receptors: a woman aged 30 to 39 who had been exposed to COVID-19. Both conserved end residues are part of each CDR3. D genes are given only for firm matches. Rows give clone size only sometimes, using once, few, many, or a class for an expanded clone.

- TRBJ1-2 - TRBV10-3 TGTGCCATAAGTGGCCGGGGGGTGGGCTATGGCTACACCTTC CAISGRGVGYGYTF
- TRBJ1-2 - TRBV2 TGTGCCAGCAGCGATGGGACAAACTATGGCTACACCTTC CASSDGTNYGYTF
- TRBJ2-7 - TRBV25-1 TGTGCCAGCAGTGAATCTTCCTACGAGCAGTACTTC CASSESSYEQYF
- TRBJ2-1 TRBD2 TRBV19 TGTGCCAGTAGTCCCTGGACTAGCGGGGGGGTTCTGGGTAATGAGCAGTTCTTC CASSPWTSGGVLGNEQFF
- TRBJ2-7 - TRBV10-3 TGTGCCATCAGCCAAGTGAAAAGCGGTACCTCGGGGTCCTACGAGCAGTACTTC CAISQVKSGTSGSYEQYF
- TRBJ2-1 - TRBV6-2/TRBV6-3 TGTGCCAGCAGTTTCTCATCGGAGCAGTTCTTC CASSFSSEQFF
- TRBJ1-3 TRBD1 TRBV5-4 TGTGCCAGCAGCTCCAGGACAGGGCCGAGCTCTGGAAACACCATATATTTT CASSSRTGPSSGNTIYF
once TRBJ1-2 - TRBV24-1 TGTGCCACCAGTGATGGGCATGGCTACACCTTC CATSDGHGYTF
- TRBJ2-1 TRBD2 TRBV11-2 TGTGCCAGCAGCCCATCCCTGGGTAGCGGGGGTCTCAATGAGCAGTTCTTC CASSPSLGSGGLNEQFF
once TRBJ1-6 TRBD1 TRBV19 TGTGCCAGTAGTAAATCCCCTGACAGGGGGCCTAATTCACCCCTCCACTTT CASSKSPDRGPNSPLHF
few TRBJ2-7 - TRBV4-1 TGCGCCAGCAGGGAACAGGATTCCTACGAGCAGTACTTC CASREQDSYEQYF
- TRBJ2-5 TRBD2 TRBV9 TGTGCCAGCAGCGTAGTGGCGGGGGGGCCACGAGAGACCCAGTACTTC CASSVVAGGPRETQYF
- TRBJ1-1 - TRBV12-3/TRBV12-4 TGTGCCAGCAGTTTCGGGGATAGCACTGAAGCTTTCTTT CASSFGDSTEAFF
- TRBJ1-6 - TRBV30 TGTGCCTGGAAACAGGGTAATTCACCCCTCCACTTT CAWKQGNSPLHF
few TRBJ1-5 - TRBV4-3 TGCGCCAGCAGCCAAGAAAGATTTGACAGCCACCAGCCCCAGCATTTT CASSQERFDSHQPQHF
- TRBJ1-5 - TRBV27 TGTGCCAGCAGTCCGGGCAGGGTAGGTCGGAGCAATCAGCCCCAGCATTTT CASSPGRVGRSNQPQHF
- TRBJ2-2 TRBD1 TRBV2 TGTGCCAGCAGGGGGGACAGGGGAGTCGGGGAGCTGTTTTTT CASRGDRGVGELFF
- TRBJ1-6 - TRBV5-1 TGCGCCAGCAGCCCCCGGACAGCGTCTGTCTATAATTCACCCCTCCACTTT CASSPRTASVYNSPLHF
- TRBJ2-7 - TRBV24-1 TGTGCCACCAGTGATTTGGGGCAGGGGACCTACGAGCAGTACTTC CATSDLGQGTYEQYF
few TRBJ2-3 - TRBV11-2 TGTGCCAGCAGTCAAGGACTGGGAGAAACTAGCACAGATACGCAGTATTTT CASSQGLGETSTDTQYF
- TRBJ1-1 TRBD1 TRBV16 TGTGCCAGCAGCAGTACCGGGACAGAGAACACTGAAGCTTTCTTT CASSSTGTENTEAFF
- TRBJ2-2 TRBD1 TRBV6-5 TGTGCCAGCAGTTTTCGACAGGGGGTCGGGGAGCTGTTTTTT CASSFRQGVGELFF
- TRBJ2-7 TRBD1 TRBV18 TGTGCCAGCTCACCCGGGACAGGGGATTACGAGCAGTACTTC CASSPGTGDYEQYF
- TRBJ1-1 TRBD1 TRBV7-9 TGTGCCAGCAGCCACCCAGGACAGGGGAGGGTGAACACTGAAGCTTTCTTT CASSHPGQGRVNTEAFF
- TRBJ2-2 - TRBV2 TGTGCCAGCAGATCGGAGTACACCGGGGAGCTGTTTTTT CASRSEYTGELFF
- TRBJ2-5 - TRBV24-1 TGTGCCACCAGTGAAGGGGACATAAACCAAGAGACCCAGTACTTC CATSEGDINQETQYF
- TRBJ2-3 TRBD2 TRBV5-1 TGCGCCAGCAGCTCGGGGGTAGCGGGGGATATCACAGATACGCAGTATTTT CASSSGVAGDITDTQYF
- TRBJ1-2 TRBD1 TRBV2 TGTGCCAGCAGCGAACAGGGGGCGCAGGGCTACACCTTC CASSEQGAQGYTF
- TRBJ2-2 TRBD1 TRBV7-3 TGTGCCAGCAGCTTAGACAGGGGGTTGTCCGGGGAGCTGTTTTTT CASSLDRGLSGELFF
- TRBJ2-1 TRBD2 TRBV13 TGTGCCAGCAGCTCCGAACCCCTAGCGGGCCTGGCTCCCAGTGAGCAGTTCTTC CASSSEPLAGLAPSEQFF
- TRBJ1-2 - TRBV2 TGTGCCAGCAGTGAAAGACATTTAGGCTACACCTTC CASSERHLGYTF
- TRBJ1-6 - TRBV5-4 TGTGCCAGTACAGGGATCTTCGGTTCACCCCTCCACTTT CASTGIFGSPLHF
- TRBJ2-2 TRBD2 TRBV7-9 TGTGCCAGCAGCTATAGCGGGGGTAGAACCGGGGAGCTGTTTTTT CASSYSGGRTGELFF
few TRBJ1-5 - TRBV11-2 TGTGCCAGCAGCTTAGAGGGCAGTAGCAATCAGCCCCAGCATTTT CASSLEGSSNQPQHF
- TRBJ2-7 TRBD2 TRBV19 TGTGCCAGTAGTACCCTAGCGGGACGGAACGAGCAGTACTTC CASSTLAGRNEQYF
- TRBJ2-7 TRBD2 TRBV6-5 TGTGCCAGCAGGAAGACTAGCGGGGGGTACGAGCAGTACTTC CASRKTSGGYEQYF
- TRBJ1-3 - TRBV25-1 TGTGCCAGCAGTGACCACAAGACAGTCTCTGGAAACACCATATATTTT CASSDHKTVSGNTIYF
few TRBJ2-7 TRBD2 TRBV9 TGTGCCAGCAGCGTACGTTGGGAGGGAAACGAGCAGTACTTC CASSVRWEGNEQYF
- TRBJ2-2 - TRBV11-2 TGTGCCAGCAGCTTAGATGGTGGCACCAGGGAGCTGTTTTTT CASSLDGGTRELFF
- TRBJ1-1 TRBD1 TRBV11-2 TGTGCCAGCAGCAAGGACAGGGACACTGAAGCTTTCTTT CASSKDRDTEAFF
- TRBJ1-4 - TRBV6-2/TRBV6-3 TGTGCCAGCAGCCCGGAGGGCTCGGCAACTAATGAAAAACTGTTTTTT CASSPEGSATNEKLFF
- TRBJ2-3 - TRBV19 TGTGCCAGTGGCCCGTGGCTAGCGAGTAGCACAGATACGCAGTATTTT CASGPWLASSTDTQYF